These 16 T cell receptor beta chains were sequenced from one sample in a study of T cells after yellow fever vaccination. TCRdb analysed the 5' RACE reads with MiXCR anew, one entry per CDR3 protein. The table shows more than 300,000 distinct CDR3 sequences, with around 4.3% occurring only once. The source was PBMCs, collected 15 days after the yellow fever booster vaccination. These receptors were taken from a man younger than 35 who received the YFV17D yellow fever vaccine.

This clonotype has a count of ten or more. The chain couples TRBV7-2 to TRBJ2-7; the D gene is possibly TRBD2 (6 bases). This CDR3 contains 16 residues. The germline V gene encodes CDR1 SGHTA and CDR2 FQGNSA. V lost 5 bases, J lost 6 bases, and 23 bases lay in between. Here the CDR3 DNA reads TGTGCCAGCAGCCCGGTCCGGGACTTTGGGGCTGGCGAGCAGTACTTC. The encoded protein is CASSPVRDFGAGEQYF.

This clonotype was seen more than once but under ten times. The CDR3 reads CASSLVTGDTDTQYF. CDR3 coding DNA: TGTGCCAGCAGCTTAGTCACAGGGGACACAGATACGCAGTATTTT. The rearrangement uses TRBV7-9 and TRBJ2-3; 7 bases line up with TRBD1. Germline-derived CDR1 and CDR2 are SEHNR and FQNEAQ (reference sequence). The V segment lost 1 base and the J segment 2 bases; nucleotides outside the gene matches: 3. The CDR3 has 15 residues.

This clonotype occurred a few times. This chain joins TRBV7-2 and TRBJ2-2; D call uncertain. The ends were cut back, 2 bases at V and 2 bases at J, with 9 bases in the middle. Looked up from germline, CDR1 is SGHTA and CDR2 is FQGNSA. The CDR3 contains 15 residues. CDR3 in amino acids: CASSLQLINTGELFF. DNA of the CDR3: TGTGCCAGCAGCTTACAACTGATAAACACCGGGGAGCTGTTTTTT.

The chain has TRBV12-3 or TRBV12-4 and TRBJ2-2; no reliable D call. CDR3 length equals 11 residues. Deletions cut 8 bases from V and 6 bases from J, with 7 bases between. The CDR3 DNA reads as TGTGCCAGCGCCGCCGCCGGGGAGCTGTTTTTT. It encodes CASAAAGELFF.

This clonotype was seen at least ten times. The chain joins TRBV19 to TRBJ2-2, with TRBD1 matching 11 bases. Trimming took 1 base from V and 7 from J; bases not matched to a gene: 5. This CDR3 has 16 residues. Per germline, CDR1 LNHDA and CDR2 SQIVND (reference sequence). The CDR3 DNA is TGTGCCAGTAGTATAGCTGGGACAGGGGGTTTCGGGGAGCTGTTTTTT. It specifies CASSIAGTGGFGELFF. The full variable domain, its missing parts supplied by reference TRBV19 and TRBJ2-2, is DGGITQSPKYLFRKEGQNVTLSCEQNLNHDAMYWYRQDPGQGLRLIYYSQIVNDFQKGDIAEGYSVSREKKESFPLTVTSAQKNPTAFYLCASSIAGTGGFGELFFGEGSRLTVL.

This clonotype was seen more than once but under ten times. In DNA form, the CDR3 reads TGTGCCAGCAGTTCTAGCGGCGGGGGGAGGGAGCAGTACTTC. It is translated as CASSSSGGGREQYF. The V gene is TRBV12-3 or TRBV12-4, the J gene TRBJ2-7; 8 nucleotides agree with TRBD2. The CDR3 length is 14 residues. Unmatched junction bases numbered 9, after V lost 4 bases and J lost 7 bases.

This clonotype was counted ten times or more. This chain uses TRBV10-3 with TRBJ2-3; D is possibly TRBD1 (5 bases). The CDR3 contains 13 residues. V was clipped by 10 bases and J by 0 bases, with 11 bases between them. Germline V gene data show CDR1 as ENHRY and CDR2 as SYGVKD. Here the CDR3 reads CATTETSTDTQYF. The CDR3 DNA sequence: TGTGCCACGACAGAGACTAGCACAGATACGCAGTATTTT.

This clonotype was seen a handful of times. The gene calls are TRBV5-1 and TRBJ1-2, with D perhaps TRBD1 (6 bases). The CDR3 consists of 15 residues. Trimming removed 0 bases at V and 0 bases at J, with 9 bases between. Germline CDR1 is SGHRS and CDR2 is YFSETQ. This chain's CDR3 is CASSLGTATNYGYTF. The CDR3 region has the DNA TGCGCCAGCAGCTTGGGGACAGCGACTAACTATGGCTACACCTTC.

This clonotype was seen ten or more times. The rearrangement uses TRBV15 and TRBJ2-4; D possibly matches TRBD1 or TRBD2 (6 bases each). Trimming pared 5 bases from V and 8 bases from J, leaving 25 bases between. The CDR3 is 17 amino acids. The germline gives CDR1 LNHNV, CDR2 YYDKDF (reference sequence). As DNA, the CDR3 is TGTGCCACCAGCGGTAAGGGGGGCGCGAGCCGTGGGGACATTCAGTACTTC. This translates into CATSGKGGASRGDIQYF.

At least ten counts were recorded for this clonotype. CDR3 nucleotides: TGTGCCAGCAGCCCCTCGGGAGGGGCCGGGGAGCTGTTTTTT. Translation gives CASSPSGGAGELFF. The rearrangement uses TRBV13 and TRBJ2-2; 8 bases match TRBD2. CDR1 is PRHDT, CDR2 FYEKMQ, per germline (reference sequence). Germline trimming cut 5 bases from V and 6 bases from J; bases unmatched to any gene: 5. The CDR3 totals 14 residues.

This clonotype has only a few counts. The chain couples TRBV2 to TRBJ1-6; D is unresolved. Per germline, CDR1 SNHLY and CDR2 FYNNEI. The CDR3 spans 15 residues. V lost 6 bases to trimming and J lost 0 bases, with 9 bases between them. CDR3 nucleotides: TGTGCCAGCAGGCTAGTGAGCTCCTATAATTCACCCCTCCACTTT. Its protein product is CASRLVSSYNSPLHF. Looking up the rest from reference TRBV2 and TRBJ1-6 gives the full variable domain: EPEVTQTPSHQVTQMGQEVILRCVPISNHLYFYWYRQILGQKVEFLVSFYNNEISEKSEIFDDQFSVERPDGSNFTLKIRSTKLEDSAMYFCASRLVSSYNSPLHFGNGTRLTVT.

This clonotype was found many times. CDR3 sequence: CATSRVSGQGTQYF. The CDR3 DNA reads as TGTGCCACCAGCAGAGTCTCGGGACAGGGGACGCAGTATTTT. J is TRBJ2-3 and V is TRBV15; 10 positions agree with TRBD1. The V gene end was trimmed by 1 base and the J gene end by 9 bases; junction bases not matched to a gene: 4. The germline gives CDR1 LNHNV, CDR2 YYDKDF (reference sequence). This CDR3 contains 14 residues.

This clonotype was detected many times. The CDR3, as DNA: TGTGCCAGCAGCCAAGTGGTGCAGGAGACCCAGTACTTC. This sequence encodes CASSQVVQETQYF. The chain combines TRBV4-2 with TRBJ2-5; no reliable D call. The CDR3 length is 13 residues. Trimming took off 1 base at V and 5 bases at J, with 8 bases between the two ends. CDR1 and CDR2 from the germline V gene are LGHNA and YNFKEQ.

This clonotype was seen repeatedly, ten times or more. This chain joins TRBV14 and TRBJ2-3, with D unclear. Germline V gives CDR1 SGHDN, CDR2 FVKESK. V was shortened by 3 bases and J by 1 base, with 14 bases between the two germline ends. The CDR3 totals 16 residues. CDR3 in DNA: TGTGCCAGCAGCCAGGATCCAGAGTACCGCACAGATACGCAGTATTTT. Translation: CASSQDPEYRTDTQYF.

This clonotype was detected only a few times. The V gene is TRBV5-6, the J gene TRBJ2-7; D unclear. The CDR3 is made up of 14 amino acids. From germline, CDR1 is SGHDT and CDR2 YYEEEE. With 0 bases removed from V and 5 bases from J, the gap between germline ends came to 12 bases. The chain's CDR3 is CASSLEGSTDEQYF. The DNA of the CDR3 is TGTGCCAGCAGCTTGGAAGGATCCACCGACGAGCAGTACTTC.

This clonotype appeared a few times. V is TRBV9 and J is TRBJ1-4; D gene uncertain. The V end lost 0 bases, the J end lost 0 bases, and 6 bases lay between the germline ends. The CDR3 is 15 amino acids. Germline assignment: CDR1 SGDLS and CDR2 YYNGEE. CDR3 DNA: TGTGCCAGCAGCGTAGGGGTGACAACTAATGAAAAACTGTTTTTT. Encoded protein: CASSVGVTTNEKLFF. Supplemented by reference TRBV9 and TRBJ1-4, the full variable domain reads DSGVTQTPKHLITATGQRVTLRCSPRSGDLSVYWYQQSLDQGLQFLIQYYNGEERAKGNILERFSAQQFPDLHSELNLSSLELGDSALYFCASSVGVTTNEKLFFGSGTQLSVL.